At least ten counts were recorded for the clone carrying this TCR beta chain. Assay: immunoSEQ multiplex PCR; the TCRdb copy retains only in-frame clones and omits some. The sample counts some 39,000 clones, none seen once; the ten largest own roughly 1.3%. These data originate in a study of T cells after posttransplantation cyclophosphamide. This CDR3 contains 14 residues. Germline lookup yields CDR1 SGHTA and CDR2 FQGTGA. The V gene lost 2 bases and the J gene lost 9 bases, with 11 bases spanning the gap. This receptor was identified in a girl under 18 in good health, CMV-negative, and a related stem cell transplant donor. Sequencing input: PBMCs. V is TRBV7-3 and J is TRBJ1-6; perhaps TRBD1 as D (5 bases). The CDR3: CASSLGGVGSPLHF. The DNA for the CDR3 is TGTGCCAGCAGCTTAGGAGGGGTCGGTTCACCCCTCCACTTT.